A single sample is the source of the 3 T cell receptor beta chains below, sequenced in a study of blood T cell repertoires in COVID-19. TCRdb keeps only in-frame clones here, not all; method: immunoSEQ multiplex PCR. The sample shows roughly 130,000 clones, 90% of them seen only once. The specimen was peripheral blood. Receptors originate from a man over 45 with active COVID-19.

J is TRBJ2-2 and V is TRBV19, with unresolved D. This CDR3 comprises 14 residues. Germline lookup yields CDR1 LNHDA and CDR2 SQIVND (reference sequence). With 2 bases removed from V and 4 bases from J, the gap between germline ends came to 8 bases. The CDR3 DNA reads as TGTGCCAGTAGTATAAGTCAGGTCACCGGGGAGCTGTTTTTT. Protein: CASSISQVTGELFF.

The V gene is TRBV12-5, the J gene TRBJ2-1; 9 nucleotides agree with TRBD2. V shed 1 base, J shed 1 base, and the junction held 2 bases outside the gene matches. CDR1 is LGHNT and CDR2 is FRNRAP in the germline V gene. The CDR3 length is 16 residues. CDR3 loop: CASGLGLADSYNEQFF. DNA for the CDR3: TGTGCTAGTGGTTTGGGACTAGCGGATTCCTACAATGAGCAGTTCTTC. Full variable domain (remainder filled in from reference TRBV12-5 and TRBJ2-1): DARVTQTPRHKVTEMGQEVTMRCQPILGHNTVFWYRQTMMQGLELLAYFRNRAPLDDSGMPKDRFSAEMPDATLATLKIQPSEPRDSAVYFCASGLGLADSYNEQFFGPGTRLTVL.

Written as DNA, the CDR3 is TGTGCCAGCAAGCACAACCAGGGCTACGAGCAGTACGTC. Its protein is CASKHNQGYEQYV. The chain recombines TRBV11-2 with TRBJ2-7, with a weak D call TRBD1 (5 bases). This CDR3 is 13 amino acids long. CDR1 is SGHAT, CDR2 FQNNGV, per germline. Trimming took off 7 bases at V and 3 bases at J, with 13 bases between the two ends.